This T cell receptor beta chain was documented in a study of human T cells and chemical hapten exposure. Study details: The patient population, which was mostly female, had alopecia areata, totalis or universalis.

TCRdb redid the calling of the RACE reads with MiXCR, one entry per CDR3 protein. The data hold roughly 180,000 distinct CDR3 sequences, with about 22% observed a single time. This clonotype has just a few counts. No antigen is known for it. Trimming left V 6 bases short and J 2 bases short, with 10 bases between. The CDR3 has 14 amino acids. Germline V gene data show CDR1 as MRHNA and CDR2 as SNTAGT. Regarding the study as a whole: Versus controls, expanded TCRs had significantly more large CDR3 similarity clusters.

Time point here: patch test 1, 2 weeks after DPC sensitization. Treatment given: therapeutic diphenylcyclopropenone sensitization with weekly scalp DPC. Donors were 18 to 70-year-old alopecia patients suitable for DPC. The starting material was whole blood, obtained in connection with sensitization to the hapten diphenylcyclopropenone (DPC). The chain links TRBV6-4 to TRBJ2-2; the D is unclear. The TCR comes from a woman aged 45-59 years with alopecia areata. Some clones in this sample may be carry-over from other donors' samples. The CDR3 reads CASRAITNTGELFF. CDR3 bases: TGTGCCAGCAGAGCTATTACTAACACCGGGGAGCTGTTTTTT.